The present T cell receptor beta chain was sequenced within a study of shared clonotypes between healthy human individuals. General observations from the study: Represented diversity, genetic and exposure-history alike, was limited by few donors.

The CDR3 sequence is 17 residues long. Germline V gives CDR1 SGHRS, CDR2 YFSETQ. This clone appeared once. What it recognizes is unknown. Its ends do not fully match the called genes, so a read error is possible. Measured with immunoSEQ multiplex PCR; TCRdb has only the in-frame clones, and not every one. The repertoire holds millions of clones, with roughly 96% as singletons. This clonotype was obtained from a man aged 18-30 years in good health. Sequencing was carried out using naive CD4+ T cells sorted from blood. Indicated subset: CD45RA+ positively selected. V is TRBV5-1 and J is TRBJ2-5, with 9 nucleotides matching TRBD2. The chain's CDR3 is CSSSLVPSGGRGETQYF. For the CDR3, the DNA is TGCTCCAGCAGCTTGGTCCCAAGCGGGGGGAGGGGAGAGACCCAGTACTTC.